This T cell receptor (beta chain) was sequenced in a study of T cell changes during pregnancy in multiple sclerosis. Trimming cost V 4 bases and J 3 bases, with 12 bases left between them. The CDR3 spans 14 residues. Germline V gene data show CDR1 as SGHTA and CDR2 as FQGNSA. Repertoires were generated with immunoSEQ multiplex PCR, while TCRdb's copy carries only in-frame clones and drops some. The repertoire holds under 85,000 clones, with roughly 90% as singletons. The gene calls are TRBV7-2 and TRBJ1-1; D perhaps matches TRBD1 (5 bases). The sequence derives from a female donor in good health, enrolled as a control in a pregnancy study. The sequences come from peripheral blood, collected after pregnancy. CDR3 sequence: CASSSDGGDTEAFF. As DNA, the CDR3 is TGTGCCAGCAGCTCGGACGGGGGGGACACTGAAGCTTTCTTT.